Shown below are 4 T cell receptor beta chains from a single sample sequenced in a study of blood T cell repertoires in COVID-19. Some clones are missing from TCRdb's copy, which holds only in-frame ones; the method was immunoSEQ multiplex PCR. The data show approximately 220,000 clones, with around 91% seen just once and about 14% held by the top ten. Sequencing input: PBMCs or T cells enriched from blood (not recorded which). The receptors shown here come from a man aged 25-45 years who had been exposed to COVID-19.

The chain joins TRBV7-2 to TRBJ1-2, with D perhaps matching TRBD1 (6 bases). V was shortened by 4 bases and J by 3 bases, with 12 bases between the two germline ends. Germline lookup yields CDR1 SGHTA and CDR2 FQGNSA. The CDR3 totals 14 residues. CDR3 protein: CASSWSPGDYGYTF. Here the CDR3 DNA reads TGTGCCAGCAGCTGGAGCCCAGGGGACTATGGCTACACCTTC.

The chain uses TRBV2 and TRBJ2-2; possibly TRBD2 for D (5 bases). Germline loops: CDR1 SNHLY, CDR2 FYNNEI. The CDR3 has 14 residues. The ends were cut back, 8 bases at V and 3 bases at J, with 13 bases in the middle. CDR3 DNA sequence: TGTGCCAGCTCTAGAGCGCGGGACACCGGGGAGCTGTTTTTT. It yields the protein CASSRARDTGELFF.

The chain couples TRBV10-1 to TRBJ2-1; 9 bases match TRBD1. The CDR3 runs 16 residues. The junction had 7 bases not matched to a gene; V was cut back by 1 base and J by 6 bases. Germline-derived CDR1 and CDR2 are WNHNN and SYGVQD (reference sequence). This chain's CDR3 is CASSEWVGQGINEQFF. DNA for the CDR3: TGCGCCAGCAGTGAGTGGGTTGGACAGGGGATCAATGAGCAGTTCTTC.

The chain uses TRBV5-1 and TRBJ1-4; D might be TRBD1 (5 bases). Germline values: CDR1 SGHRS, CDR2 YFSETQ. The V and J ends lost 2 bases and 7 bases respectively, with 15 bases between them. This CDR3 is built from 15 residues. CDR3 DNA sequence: TGCGCCAGCAGCTTTGGGGGACTGGCTGGTGAAAAACTGTTTTTT. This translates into CASSFGGLAGEKLFF.